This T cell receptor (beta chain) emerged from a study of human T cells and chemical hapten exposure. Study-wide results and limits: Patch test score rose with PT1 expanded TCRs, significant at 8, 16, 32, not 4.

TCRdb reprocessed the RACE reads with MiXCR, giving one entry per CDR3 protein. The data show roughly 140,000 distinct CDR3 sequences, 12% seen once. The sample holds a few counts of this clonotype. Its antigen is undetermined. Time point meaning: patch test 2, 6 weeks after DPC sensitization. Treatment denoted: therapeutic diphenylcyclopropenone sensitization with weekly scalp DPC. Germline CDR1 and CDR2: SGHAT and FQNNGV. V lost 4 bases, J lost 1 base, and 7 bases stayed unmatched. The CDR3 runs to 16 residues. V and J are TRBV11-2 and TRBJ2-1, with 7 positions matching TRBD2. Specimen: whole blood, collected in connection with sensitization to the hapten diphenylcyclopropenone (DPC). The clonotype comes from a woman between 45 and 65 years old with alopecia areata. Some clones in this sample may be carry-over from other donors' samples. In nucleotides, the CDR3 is TGTGCCAGCAGCTACCATCGCGGGAGTTCCTACAATGAGCAGTTCTTC. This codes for CASSYHRGSSYNEQFF. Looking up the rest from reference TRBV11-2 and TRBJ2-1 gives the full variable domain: EAGVAQSPRYKIIEKRQSVAFWCNPISGHATLYWYQQILGQGPKLLIQFQNNGVVDDSQLPKDRFSAERLKGVDSTLKIQPAKLEDSAVYLCASSYHRGSSYNEQFFGPGTRLTVL.